Many counts were recorded for the clone carrying this TCR beta chain. Its antigen is unknown. The data originate from a study of beta chain features in type 1 diabetes. Study in general: The samples had around 100 million sorted cells examined in all.

Germline V CDR1 and CDR2: LNHNV, YYDKDF (reference sequence). The CDR3 has 13 residues. V was clipped by 0 bases and J by 3 bases, with 4 bases between them. Points from the study as a whole: For Type 1 diabetes patients, all four CD4+ subsets carried TCRB CDR3s that were moderately but significantly shorter. PCR might show a preference for shorter templates, equally across patients and controls.

Sequencing targeted expressed TCRB transcripts, as all isolated RNA had been reverse transcribed. Clones were sequenced by immunoSEQ multiplex PCR, and TCRdb holds only the in-frame ones, with some missing. The data contain 100,000 to 150,000 clones, around 16% of them singletons. The receptor's source is a man between 18 and 35 years old with type 1 diabetes. V gene TRBV15 combines with J gene TRBJ2-3; D uncertain. Source material: central memory CD4+ T cells from blood. CDR3: CATSRDYTDTQYF. CDR3 coding DNA: TGTGCCACCAGCAGAGATTATACAGATACGCAGTATTTT.